This TCR beta chain was documented in a study of shared clonotypes between healthy human individuals. Study outcomes and limitations: Clonotype sharing across four donors was observed for around 5.1% of naive CD4 clonotypes. Generation probabilities of non-shared clonotypes were lower (relative to those shared by all four donors).

In the authors' methods: ImmunoSEQ sequences covered only the junction and lacked quality scores; filtering therefore differed. Profiling relied on immunoSEQ multiplex PCR, and the TCRdb table lists in-frame clones only, not all of them. V and J calls and clone size are given by that table; D and trimming were obtained from the DNA. The data show 900,000 to 1,200,000 clones, with approximately 78% seen just once and 0.5% to 0.65% held by the top ten. CDR3 length: 15 residues. Per germline, CDR1 SGHTA and CDR2 FQGNSA. J lost 1 base, V lost 4 bases, and 6 bases had no gene match. This clone was seen a single time. The antigen remains unidentified.

Sequences were obtained from memory CD4+ T cells from PBMCs. The subset denotes: CD45RA-negative fraction. The TCR originated in a young man in good health. Some clones in this sample may be carry-over from other donors' samples. The chain joins TRBV7-2 to TRBJ1-1; 7 nucleotides match TRBD1. The CDR3 region has the DNA TGTGCCAGCAGCTCGACAGGGCGACCGAACACTGAAGCTTTCTTT. The encoded protein is CASSSTGRPNTEAFF.